This record covers a single T cell receptor (beta chain). Antigen: not known. An end of the junction does not agree with germline; a read error may underlie this. This entry is derived from a study of T cells in Graves' hyperthyroidism and ophthalmopathy. Study results and limitations: Blood also carried most thyroid clonotypes expanded above 0.001.

This CDR3 is 11 amino acids long. Hyperthyroidism of Graves' type that showed no ophthalmopathy progression within 18 months was stable. Patients were excluded because of uncontrolled infection, other autoimmune disease, pregnancy or lactation. It was RNA transcripts that yielded the amplified TCR beta CDR3 regions. The HTBI set primed first-round TCR CDR3 RT-PCR. TCRdb passed the multiplex PCR reads through MiXCR, listing each CDR3 protein once. This sample yields some 600,000 distinct CDR3 sequences, of which 46% are seen a single time; just over 8% belongs to the top ten. The chain links TRBV12-3 or TRBV12-4 to TRBJ1-5; D is unclear. This TCR was sampled from a young woman with Graves' hyperthyroidism. The specimen was peripheral blood or thyroid tissue (not recorded which). The CDR3 reads CASSLGRSQHF. The CDR3 nucleotides read TGTGCCAGCAGCTTAGGTCGGAGCCAGCATTTT.